This T cell receptor (beta chain) was sequenced for a study of blood T cells in healthy people across ages. Using a J-beta primer mix together with a sample-barcoded 5' primer, a second PCR was run for about 6 to 12 cycles. All cDNA molecules were each tagged by a template-switch adaptor with 12 random nucleotides. TCRdb redid the calling of the 5' RACE reads with MiXCR, one entry per CDR3 protein. The repertoire consists of fewer than 700,000 distinct CDR3 sequences, with roughly 43% occurring once and the leading ten covering 20% to 25%. CDR1 and CDR2 from the germline V gene are MNHEY and SVGEGT. V gave up 2 bases and J gave up 5 bases, with 16 bases separating them. The length of the CDR3 is 16 residues.

The clonotype comes from an elderly man in good health. This chain uses TRBV6-2 or TRBV6-3 with TRBJ2-1; possibly TRBD1 for D (5 bases). Sequenced: blood. CDR3 sequence reads: CASSYGARAGNNEQFF. CDR3 in DNA: TGTGCCAGCAGTTACGGAGCCAGGGCAGGCAACAATGAGCAGTTCTTC.